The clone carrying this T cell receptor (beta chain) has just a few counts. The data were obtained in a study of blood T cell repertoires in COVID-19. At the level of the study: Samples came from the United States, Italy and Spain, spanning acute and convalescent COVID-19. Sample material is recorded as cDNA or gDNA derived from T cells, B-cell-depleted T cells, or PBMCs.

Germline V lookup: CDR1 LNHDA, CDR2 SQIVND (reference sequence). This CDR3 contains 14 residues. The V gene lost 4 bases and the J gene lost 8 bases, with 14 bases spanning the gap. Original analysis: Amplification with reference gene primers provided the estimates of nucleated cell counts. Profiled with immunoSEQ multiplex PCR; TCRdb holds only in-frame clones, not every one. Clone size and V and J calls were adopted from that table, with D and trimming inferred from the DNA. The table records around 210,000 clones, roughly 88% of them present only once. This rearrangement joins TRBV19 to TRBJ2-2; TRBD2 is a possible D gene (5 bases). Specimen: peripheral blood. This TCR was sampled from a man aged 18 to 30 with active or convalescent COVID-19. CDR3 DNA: TGTGCCAGTAGTAGGAGGCCCTTGGGGGGGGAGCTGTTTTTT. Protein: CASSRRPLGGELFF. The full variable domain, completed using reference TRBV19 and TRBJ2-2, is DGGITQSPKYLFRKEGQNVTLSCEQNLNHDAMYWYRQDPGQGLRLIYYSQIVNDFQKGDIAEGYSVSREKKESFPLTVTSAQKNPTAFYLCASSRRPLGGELFFGEGSRLTVL.